Each of the 9 T cell receptor beta chains below was sequenced from the same sample in a study of response to subunit inactivated influenza vaccine. TCRdb fed the RT-PCR reads into MiXCR, producing one record per CDR3 protein. This table has hundreds of thousands of distinct CDR3 sequences, about 11% appearing once. These same data were also listed under a study on T cells expressing NK-cell markers. That publication notes: Making the TCR beta cDNA relied on 5'RACE template switching with UMIs.

This material consisted of PBMCs from blood, taken on the day of vaccination. The receptors stem from a man in his forties or fifties who received an inactivated influenza vaccine.

This clonotype was seen a handful of times. This chain links TRBV15 with TRBJ1-2; TRBD1 is a possible D gene (5 bases). Trimming shortened V by 0 bases and J by 6 bases, and 14 bases separated the two germline ends. This CDR3 has 15 residues. Germline loops: CDR1 LNHNV, CDR2 YYDKDF (reference sequence). The CDR3 DNA follows: TGTGCCACCAGCAGAGACACAGGATCGTATGATGGCTACACCTTC. The encoded protein is CATSRDTGSYDGYTF. Combining the CDR3 with reference TRBV15 and TRBJ1-2 gives the whole variable domain DAMVIQNPRYQVTQFGKPVTLSCSQTLNHNVMYWYQQKSSQAPKLLFHYYDKDFNNEADTPDNFQSRRPNTSFCFLDIRSPGLGDTAMYLCATSRDTGSYDGYTFGSGTRLTVV.

There are a few counts of this clonotype. The gene calls are TRBV5-1 and TRBJ2-2, with D maybe TRBD2 (6 bases). The germline V gene has CDR1 SGHRS and CDR2 YFSETQ. V shed 4 bases and J shed 4 bases, with 20 bases lying between them. The CDR3 spans 17 residues. The CDR3 loop is CASSVPTGGLTTGELFF. The DNA of the CDR3 is TGCGCCAGCAGCGTCCCCACCGGGGGTTTAACCACCGGGGAGCTGTTTTTT.

This clonotype was detected only a few times. The rearrangement joins TRBV12-3 or TRBV12-4 to TRBJ1-1; D uncertain. V was shortened by 2 bases and J by 1 base, with 11 bases between the two germline ends. The CDR3 is 15 residues long. The CDR3 coding sequence is TGTGCCAGCAGTTTATCCGGGAATTCGAACACTGAAGCTTTCTTT. Residues: CASSLSGNSNTEAFF.

As regards this clonotype: A far bigger clonotype differs at one base, so this is likely a read error. This chain joins TRBV5-1 and TRBJ1-1; D is undetermined. Germline V gene sequence: CDR1 SGHRS, CDR2 YFSETQ. This CDR3 region has 13 residues. The CDR3 DNA is TGCGCCAGCAGCTTGGTGGTGAACGCTGAAGCTTTCTTT. This codes for CASSLVVNAEAFF.

Only a few counts were recorded for this clonotype. The J gene is TRBJ2-1, the V gene TRBV6-1; D unresolved. V was cut by 7 bases and J by 5 bases, with 18 bases left in between. CDR3 length: 15 residues. CDR1 is MNHNS and CDR2 is SASEGT in the germline V gene. The CDR3 spells CASIERPAPDNEQFF. The CDR3 coding sequence is TGTGCCAGCATCGAACGACCCGCCCCCGACAATGAGCAGTTCTTC.

Only a few counts were recorded for this clonotype. This chain joins TRBV4-3 and TRBJ1-5; tentatively, D is TRBD1 (5 bases). The CDR3 covers 14 residues. The V end was cut by 1 base, the J end by 3 bases, with 7 bases between. Germline CDR1 is LGHNA and CDR2 is YSLEER. The CDR3 protein is CASSQGGDNQPQHF. DNA for the CDR3: TGCGCCAGCAGCCAAGGGGGGGACAATCAGCCCCAGCATTTT.

This clonotype was seen a few times. V gene TRBV12-3 or TRBV12-4 combines with J gene TRBJ2-7, with D possibly being TRBD2 (5 bases). The CDR3 length is 14 residues. Trimming cost V 2 bases and J 4 bases, with 12 bases left between them. As DNA, the CDR3 is TGTGCCAGCAGTTTAAATCACGGAGGTTACGAGCAGTACTTC. As protein: CASSLNHGGYEQYF.

This clonotype was counted only a few times. The gene calls are TRBV7-2 and TRBJ2-5; 11 bases line up with TRBD2. Germline V gives CDR1 SGHTA, CDR2 FQGNSA. Losses at the gene ends were 6 bases for V and 4 bases for J; bases not matched to a gene: 10. The CDR3 spans 16 residues. This chain's CDR3 is CASSLPGLAALETQYF. DNA for the CDR3: TGTGCCAGCAGTCTGCCGGGACTAGCGGCCCTAGAGACCCAGTACTTC.

This clonotype was seen many times. V is TRBV7-2 and J is TRBJ2-2; 7 bases match TRBD1. The CDR3 has 14 amino acids. In germline, CDR1 is SGHTA, CDR2 FQGNSA. J gave up 4 bases and V 5 bases, and 4 bases lay outside the gene matches. The CDR3 DNA sequence: TGTGCCAGCAGCCCTACAGGGGCCACCGGGGAGCTGTTTTTT. This gives the protein CASSPTGATGELFF.